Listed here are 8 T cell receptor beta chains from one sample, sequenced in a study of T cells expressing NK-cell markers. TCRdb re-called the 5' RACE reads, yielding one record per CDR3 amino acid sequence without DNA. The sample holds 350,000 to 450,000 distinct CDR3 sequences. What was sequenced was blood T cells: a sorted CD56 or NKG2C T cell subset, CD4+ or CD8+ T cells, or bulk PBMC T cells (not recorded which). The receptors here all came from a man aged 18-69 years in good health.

The CDR3 region is CASSLDRGTNQPQHF. This sequence joins TRBV5-5 and TRBJ1-5. The CDR3 contains 15 residues. Germline V gene lookup returns CDR1 SGHKS and CDR2 YYEKEE (reference sequence).

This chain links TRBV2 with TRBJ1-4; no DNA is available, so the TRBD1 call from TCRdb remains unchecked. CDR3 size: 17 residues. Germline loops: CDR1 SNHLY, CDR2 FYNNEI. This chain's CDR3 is CASRTGQGAGINEKLFF.

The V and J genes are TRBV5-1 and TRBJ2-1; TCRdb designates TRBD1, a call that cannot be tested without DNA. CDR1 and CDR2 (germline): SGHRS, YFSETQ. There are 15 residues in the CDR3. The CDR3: CASRGTDRVVDEQFF.

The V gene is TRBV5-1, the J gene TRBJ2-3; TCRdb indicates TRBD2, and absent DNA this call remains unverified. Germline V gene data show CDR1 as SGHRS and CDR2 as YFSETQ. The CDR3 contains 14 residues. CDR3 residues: CASKTRVTEDTQYF.

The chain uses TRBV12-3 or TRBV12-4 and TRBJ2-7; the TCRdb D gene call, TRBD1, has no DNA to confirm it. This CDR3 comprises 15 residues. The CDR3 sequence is CASSFVREKVYEQYF.

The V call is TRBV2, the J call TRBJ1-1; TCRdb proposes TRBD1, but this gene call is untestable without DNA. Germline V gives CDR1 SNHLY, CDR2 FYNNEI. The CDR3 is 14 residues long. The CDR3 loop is CASSRVGGYTEAFF.

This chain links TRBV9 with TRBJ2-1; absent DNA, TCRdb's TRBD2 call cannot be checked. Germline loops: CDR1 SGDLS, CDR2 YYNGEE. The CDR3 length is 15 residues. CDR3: CASSFTSVPSNEQFF.

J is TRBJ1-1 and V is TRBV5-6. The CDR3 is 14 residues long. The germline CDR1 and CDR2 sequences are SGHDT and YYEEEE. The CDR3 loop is CASSLLLGRSEAFF.